The rows below give T cell receptor beta chains drawn from one sample of a study of T cells in Graves' hyperthyroidism and ophthalmopathy. Using its own MiXCR run on the multiplex PCR reads, TCRdb lists one record per CDR3 protein. The sample holds 600,000 to 800,000 distinct CDR3 sequences, over 35% seen once. The specimen sequenced was blood. These receptors came from a middle-aged woman with Graves' hyperthyroidism. Both conserved end residues are part of each CDR3. Each record gives: D gene, clone size, J gene, V gene, CDR3 DNA, CDR3 protein. D genes are given only for firm matches. Clone size is given for some rows only: seen once, a few or many times, or a class if the clone is expanded.

-,-,TRBJ1-2,TRBV14,TGTGCCAGCAGTCCAACCGGGTCCCTCTTTCACACCTTC,CASSPTGSLFHTF
TRBD2,few,TRBJ2-7,TRBV2,TGTGCCAGCAGTGAAGTAGGCGGGGGGCGTCCCTACGAGCAGTACTTC,CASSEVGGGRPYEQYF
-,-,TRBJ2-7,TRBV7-2,TGTGCCAGCAGCGCACATCCCAGGGAAGGGTCCGAGCAGTACTTC,CASSAHPREGSEQYF
-,-,TRBJ2-7,TRBV5-5,TGTGCCAGCAGCTTGGCAGCTGACGGCTCCTACGAGCAGTACTTC,CASSLAADGSYEQYF
TRBD2,-,TRBJ2-3,TRBV2,TGTGCCAGTAAAAGCGGGAGTGATGCAGATACGCAGTATTTT,CASKSGSDADTQYF
TRBD1,many,TRBJ1-5,TRBV29-1,TGCAGCGTGGGGGACAGGGGAGGTCAGCCCCAGCATTTT,CSVGDRGGQPQHF
-,few,TRBJ2-5,TRBV10-3,TGTGCCAGCGGCCCAGGGGAATTTGGGCCCGTTGAGACCCAGTACTTC,CASGPGEFGPVETQYF
-,many,TRBJ2-5,TRBV20-1,TGCAGTGCTAGAGATGCGGCTTTCCCCCAAGAGACCCAGTACTTC,CSARDAAFPQETQYF
TRBD1,many,TRBJ1-2,TRBV2,TGTGCCAGCAGTCGGACAGGGGGAGCTAACTATGGCTACACCTTC,CASSRTGGANYGYTF
-,many,TRBJ2-7,TRBV7-3,TGTGCCAGCAGCTCAGGGACCGAGCAGTACTTC,CASSSGTEQYF
-,-,TRBJ1-5,TRBV15,TGTGCCACCAGCAGTGCCGGGACTAGCGGGGAAGAGACCCAGCATTTT,CATSSAGTSGEETQHF
-,many,TRBJ1-2,TRBV12-3/TRBV12-4,TGTGCCAGCAGTTTACTACATCCTAGCACCTTC,CASSLLHPSTF
TRBD2,few,TRBJ2-5,TRBV10-3,TGTGCCATCGGGTCTAGCGGGAGTTTGAGCCAAGAGACCCAGTACTTC,CAIGSSGSLSQETQYF
-,many,TRBJ1-5,TRBV6-2/TRBV6-3,TGTGCCAGCAGTTACGTTATCGACGGGGTCCAGCATTTT,CASSYVIDGVQHF
-,-,TRBJ1-1,TRBV3-1,TGTGCCAGCAGCTGGTCACAAGACACTGAAGCTTTCTTT,CASSWSQDTEAFF
TRBD1,few,TRBJ1-1,TRBV6-6,TGTGCCAGCAGTTACGACAGGGGGCGAACTGAAGCTTTCTTT,CASSYDRGRTEAFF
TRBD1,many,TRBJ1-1,TRBV7-2,TGTGCCAGCAGCTTAGCAAGAGACAGGGGAGCTTTCTTT,CASSLARDRGAFF
-,few,TRBJ1-1,TRBV3-1,TGTGCCAGCAGCCAAGACGGTAGGCAGCCTGAAGCTTTCTTT,CASSQDGRQPEAFF
-,-,TRBJ2-2,TRBV6-1,TGTACCAGCAGTCCAAACACCGGGGAGCTGTTTTTT,CTSSPNTGELFF
-,many,TRBJ2-7,TRBV29-1,TGCAGCTCCCGGGACCCCACCACCGGCGAGCAGTACTTC,CSSRDPTTGEQYF
-,-,TRBJ2-5,TRBV9,TGTCCCCGCAGGGGATGGCAAGAGACCCAGTACTTC,CPRRGWQETQYF
-,many,TRBJ1-6,TRBV19,TGTGCCAGCAGCCAGACCGATTCACCCCTCCACTTT,CASSQTDSPLHF
TRBD2,-,TRBJ2-7,TRBV6-5,TGTGCCAGCAGTTACTCAGGGCTAGCGGGAGCCCACGAGCAGTACTTC,CASSYSGLAGAHEQYF
TRBD1,-,TRBJ1-1,TRBV5-1,TGCGCCAGCAGGAGGACAGGACAAACTGAAGCTTTCTTT,CASRRTGQTEAFF
-,-,TRBJ2-7,TRBV12-3/TRBV12-4,TGTGCCAGCAGTTTTTCAGAGCCATACGAGCAGTACTTC,CASSFSEPYEQYF
-,-,TRBJ1-5,TRBV6-5,TGTGCCAGCAGTTACCGCGACAGGATCAATCAGCCCCAGCATTTT,CASSYRDRINQPQHF
TRBD1,many,TRBJ1-5,TRBV29-1,TGCAGCGTTGGTAGGGGGCGCGGTCAGCCCCAGCATTTT,CSVGRGRGQPQHF
-,-,TRBJ2-3,TRBV19,TGTGCCAGTAGTATGGTAGGAGAATACACAGATACGCAGTATTTT,CASSMVGEYTDTQYF
TRBD1,-,TRBJ1-6,TRBV7-8,TGTGCCAGCAGCTCTCCTAAGGCAGGGGGAGGTTCACCCCTCCACTTT,CASSSPKAGGGSPLHF
-,many,TRBJ1-6,TRBV20-1,TGCAGTGCTAAAGGGTCAGGGAATTCACCCCTCCACTTT,CSAKGSGNSPLHF
-,many,TRBJ1-1,TRBV29-1,TGCAGCGCCCACGGGAGGGGGAACACTGAAGCTTTCTTT,CSAHGRGNTEAFF
-,many,TRBJ2-5,TRBV19,TGTGCCAGTAGCCGCCCCACGACCGGGGAACAAGAGACCCAGTACTTC,CASSRPTTGEQETQYF
TRBD2,few,TRBJ2-7,TRBV7-9,TGTGCCAGCAGCCCCACTCGTTCTAGCGGCTACGAGCAGTACTTC,CASSPTRSSGYEQYF
-,-,TRBJ1-3,TRBV12-3/TRBV12-4,TGTGCCAGCAGTTTACAGCCAGGCATCTCTGGAAACACCATATATTTT,CASSLQPGISGNTIYF
TRBD1,-,TRBJ1-1,TRBV27,TGTGCCAGCAGTCCTATTACCCTACAGGGGGCCAGGAACACTGAAGCTTTCTTT,CASSPITLQGARNTEAFF
TRBD2,-,TRBJ2-3,TRBV7-9,TGTGCCAGCACCCAAGCGGGAGCGGGGGATACGCAGTATTTT,CASTQAGAGDTQYF
-,many,TRBJ1-5,TRBV7-9,TGTGCCAGCAGCCTAGGCCTCCGAGGACCGGCGGATCAGCCCCAGCATTTT,CASSLGLRGPADQPQHF
-,few,TRBJ2-5,TRBV27,TGTGCCAGCAGTTTGCGGTTTTACGAGACCCAGTACTTC,CASSLRFYETQYF
TRBD1,many,TRBJ1-6,TRBV10-3,TGTGCCATCGGGACAGGTCTTAATTCACCCCTCCACTTT,CAIGTGLNSPLHF
-,-,TRBJ1-1,TRBV5-4,TGCGCCAGCAGCCAAGATCGGGGGAGGTATAGTGAAGCTTTCTTT,CASSQDRGRYSEAFF
-,many,TRBJ2-7,TRBV12-3/TRBV12-4,TGTGCCAGCAGTTTAGCGCACTCCTACGAGCAGTACTTC,CASSLAHSYEQYF
-,-,TRBJ1-2,TRBV7-2,TGTGCCAGCAGCCAAGGGTCTGGGGGCTACACCTTC,CASSQGSGGYTF
TRBD1,many,TRBJ2-7,TRBV14,TGTGCCAGCAGCCAAGATGGGACAGGGCACGAGCAGTACTTC,CASSQDGTGHEQYF
-,-,TRBJ1-5,TRBV12-3/TRBV12-4,TGTGCCAGCAGTTTTGTAGGGGACAATCAGCCCCAGCATTTT,CASSFVGDNQPQHF
-,many,TRBJ1-5,TRBV19,TGTGCCAGTAGTACCTCGGGAGGGAGCTATAGCAATCAGCCCCAGCATTTT,CASSTSGGSYSNQPQHF
-,many,TRBJ2-2,TRBV5-8,TGTGCCAGCAGCTTGGAGGGAGGGGAGCTGTTTTTT,CASSLEGGELFF
TRBD1,few,TRBJ2-7,TRBV25-1,TGTGCCAGCAGTGAATGGGGACAGGGCTACGAGCAGTACTTC,CASSEWGQGYEQYF
TRBD1,many,TRBJ2-7,TRBV29-1,TGCAGCGCCACTACAGGGGCGTACGAGCAGTACTTC,CSATTGAYEQYF
-,-,TRBJ2-7,TRBV7-2,TGTGCCAGCAGCTTAGGGCAGGGGCGGCAAGAGCAGTACTTC,CASSLGQGRQEQYF
TRBD1,-,TRBJ1-2,TRBV5-5,TGTGCCAGCAGCTTAGATCCGGACAGGGCTAATGGCTACACCTTC,CASSLDPDRANGYTF
TRBD1,few,TRBJ1-4,TRBV7-9,TGTGCCAGCAGCCCGAGGACAGGGGTAAAGGAAAAACTGTTTTTT,CASSPRTGVKEKLFF
TRBD2,-,TRBJ2-7,TRBV7-9,TGTGCCAGCAGCCAAGATTCCAGCGGGGGGCCTCGACAAGGGGAGCAGTACTTC,CASSQDSSGGPRQGEQYF
-,many,TRBJ2-7,TRBV7-2,TGTGCCAGCAGCTTAGCGTTTCACGAGCAGTACTTC,CASSLAFHEQYF